Below are 18 T cell receptor beta chains sequenced from a single sample in a study of OX40 agonist ivuxolimab in advanced cancers. The method was immunoSEQ multiplex PCR; TCRdb's version includes in-frame clones alone and lacks a portion of them. This table holds 150,000 to 180,000 clones, around 94% found once. The sample was CD4+ or CD8+ T cells sorted from blood, taken in a trial of the OX40 agonist ivuxolimab. The receptors shown here come from an adult with an advanced solid tumor such as melanoma, head and neck, liver or kidney cancer.

Here the CDR3 DNA reads TGTGCCAGCAGTTCAGAGGGGGCAGGAGAGACCCAGTACTTC. The encoded protein is CASSSEGAGETQYF. The V gene is TRBV6-5, the J gene TRBJ2-5; 7 bases match TRBD1. Unmatched junction bases numbered 6, after V lost 4 bases and J lost 4 bases. The CDR3 is made up of 14 amino acids. Germline CDR1 is MNHEY and CDR2 is SVGAGI.

The rearrangement links TRBV9 to TRBJ1-6, with a possible D match to TRBD1 (5 bases). The germline CDR1 and CDR2 sequences are SGDLS and YYNGEE. The CDR3 is made up of 15 amino acids. V was pared by 8 bases and J by 5 bases, with 17 bases between. The CDR3 bases are TGTGCCAGATTTTTACCGGGGCCTAATAATTCACCCCTCCACTTT. Translating gives CARFLPGPNNSPLHF.

The V and J genes are TRBV4-2 and TRBJ1-4, with D perhaps TRBD1 (5 bases). CDR3 size: 15 residues. Trimming removed 5 bases at V and 8 bases at J, with 18 bases between. Looked up from germline, CDR1 is LGHNA and CDR2 is YNFKEQ. The CDR3 DNA is TGTGCCAGCAGCTTCAGTCAGGGTAAGGAGGAAAAACTGTTTTTT. The encoded protein is CASSFSQGKEEKLFF.

J is TRBJ2-3 and V is TRBV7-6; D is uncertain. The V and J ends lost 0 bases and 5 bases respectively, with 9 bases between them. Germline CDR1 and CDR2: SGHVS and FNYEAQ. There are 14 residues in the CDR3. The CDR3 region has the DNA TGTGCCAGCAGCTTAGCGTCCCTTGAAGATACGCAGTATTTT. It translates to CASSLASLEDTQYF.

The rearrangement uses TRBV9 and TRBJ2-7; 8 bases are shared with TRBD2. Germline V gene data show CDR1 as SGDLS and CDR2 as YYNGEE. There are 16 residues in the CDR3. Trimming removed 3 bases from V and 0 bases from J; junction bases left unmatched: 8. This CDR3 reads CASSEDSGMSSYEQYF. For the CDR3, the DNA is TGTGCCAGCAGCGAAGATAGCGGGATGAGCTCCTACGAGCAGTACTTC.

This clone appeared a few times. The V gene is TRBV15, the J gene TRBJ1-4, with TRBD1 identical over 7 bases. V was clipped by 3 bases and J by 2 bases; unmatched bases: 6. Germline CDR1 LNHNV, CDR2 YYDKDF (reference sequence). The CDR3 is 16 amino acids. The CDR3 DNA follows: TGTGCCACCAGCAGGGGACAGCTAGCTACTAATGAAAAACTGTTTTTT. Translation gives CATSRGQLATNEKLFF.

The chain employs TRBV5-4 and TRBJ1-2; 10 bases are a match to TRBD1. The junction had 8 bases not matched to a gene; V was cut back by 4 bases and J by 5 bases. This CDR3 region has 15 residues. Looked up from germline, CDR1 is SGHNT and CDR2 is YYREEE (reference sequence). Written as DNA, the CDR3 is TGTGCCAGCAGCGGCCTACGACAGGGGGCTTATGGCTACACCTTC. It encodes CASSGLRQGAYGYTF.

The rearrangement links TRBV5-8 to TRBJ2-3; TRBD1 matches at 8 bases. Unmatched junction bases numbered 7, after V lost 4 bases and J lost 3 bases. Germline-derived CDR1 and CDR2 are SGHTS and YDEGEE. The length of the CDR3 is 15 residues. CDR3 protein: CASSLSGGSTDTQYF. The CDR3 nucleotides are TGTGCCAGCAGCCTTTCAGGGGGCTCTACAGATACGCAGTATTTT.

The chain uses TRBV7-9 and TRBJ2-2; D is undetermined. Germline lookup yields CDR1 SEHNR and CDR2 FQNEAQ (reference sequence). The CDR3 has 15 residues. V lost 6 bases and J lost 4, with 15 bases in between. The CDR3 is CASRGQKGSTGELFF. CDR3 bases: TGTGCCAGCAGAGGGCAGAAAGGATCCACCGGGGAGCTGTTTTTT.

This clone was seen only once. The V call is TRBV14, the J call TRBJ2-1; 8 positions match TRBD1. The germline CDR1 and CDR2 sequences are SGHDN and FVKESK. The V and J ends lost 3 bases and 6 bases, in that order; junction bases with no gene match: 7. This CDR3 region has 15 residues. As DNA, the CDR3 is TGTGCCAGCAGCCAGTCAGGGGGCCCCCTCAATGAGCAGTTCTTC. This encodes CASSQSGGPLNEQFF.

This chain joins TRBV7-2 and TRBJ1-5; a possible D gene is TRBD1 (5 bases). This CDR3 contains 15 residues. The germline CDR1 and CDR2 sequences are SGHTA and FQGNSA. V was clipped by 1 base and J by 5 bases, with 12 bases between them. CDR3 loop: CASSLGGRPHQPQHF. CDR3 DNA: TGTGCCAGCAGCTTAGGGGGACGGCCTCATCAGCCCCAGCATTTT. Full variable domain (remainder filled in from reference TRBV7-2 and TRBJ1-5): GAGVSQSPSNKVTEKGKDVELRCDPISGHTALYWYRQSLGQGLEFLIYFQGNSAPDKSGLPSDRFSAERTGGSVSTLTIQRTQQEDSAVYLCASSLGGRPHQPQHFGDGTRLSIL.

V gene TRBV11-2 combines with J gene TRBJ1-2; 7 nucleotides line up with TRBD1. Germline CDR1 reads SGHAT; CDR2 reads FQNNGV. Trimming removed 5 bases from V and 8 bases from J; junction bases left unmatched: 8. The CDR3 is 13 amino acids. The CDR3 protein is CASSPGQGDGYTF. CDR3 DNA: TGTGCCAGCAGCCCCGGGCAGGGGGACGGCTACACCTTC.

To note about this clone: Mismatch with germline at one junction end may stem from a read error. The chain has TRBV7-2 and TRBJ2-1; 8 bases are a match to TRBD2. Germline V gene data show CDR1 as SGHTA and CDR2 as FQGNSA. The CDR3 is made up of 14 amino acids. CDR3 in amino acids: CASSIAGLQNEQFF. The CDR3 DNA follows: TGTGCCAGCAGCATAGCGGGACTCCAGAATGAGCAGTTCTTC.

The CDR3 DNA follows: TGTGCCAGCAGCGCTATCTTGAACACTGAAGCTTTCTTT. This sequence encodes CASSAILNTEAFF. J is TRBJ1-1 and V is TRBV9; D is ambiguous. The CDR3 length is 13 residues. Germline CDR1 reads SGDLS; CDR2 reads YYNGEE. Trimming shortened V by 3 bases and J by 0 bases, and 6 bases separated the two germline ends.

CDR3 in amino acids: CASSQDPTADTQYF. The CDR3 DNA reads TGCGCCAGCAGCCAAGACCCCACGGCAGATACGCAGTATTTT. The rearrangement joins TRBV4-1 to TRBJ2-3, with D hard to call. The germline V gene encodes CDR1 MGHRA and CDR2 YSYEKL. CDR3 length: 14 amino acids. The V gene lost 0 bases and the J gene lost 4 bases, with 8 bases spanning the gap.

The chain combines TRBV18 with TRBJ2-7; D not certain. The V end was cut by 0 bases, the J end by 0 bases, with 15 bases between. This CDR3 is built from 17 residues. Germline CDR1 and CDR2: KGHSH and LQKENI. The DNA of the CDR3 is TGTGCCAGCTCACCACCGGATTTCTTGTCAGACTCCTACGAGCAGTACTTC. Translation gives CASSPPDFLSDSYEQYF.

Comments on this clone: At one end the junction does not follow the germline gene, possibly because of a read error. J is TRBJ1-2 and V is TRBV5-1; D remains ambiguous. Germline V gene lookup returns CDR1 SGHRS and CDR2 YFSETQ. The CDR3 totals 15 residues. CDR3: CASSLEGGWGYGYTF. The CDR3 bases are TGTGCCAGCAGCTTGGAAGGAGGGTGGGGCTATGGCTACACCTTC. Full variable domain (remainder filled in from reference TRBV5-1 and TRBJ1-2): KAGVTQTPRYLIKTRGQQVTLSCSPISGHRSVSWYQQTPGQGLQFLFEYFSETQRNKGNFPGRFSGRQFSNSRSEMNVSTLELGDSALYLCASSLEGGWGYGYTFGSGTRLTVV.

This clone occurred once. The chain recombines TRBV15 with TRBJ1-1, with 8 bases matching TRBD1. The CDR3 runs to 20 residues. The germline V gene encodes CDR1 LNHNV and CDR2 YYDKDF (reference sequence). After removal of 5 bases from V and 6 bases from J, the junction contained 26 bases not matched to a gene. As DNA, the CDR3 is TGTGCCACCAGCCCACAAACCCCGGGACAGGCTAAAGGGTGGTTGTCTGAAGCTTTCTTT. Translation gives CATSPQTPGQAKGWLSEAFF.